A single sample is the source of the 20 T cell receptor beta chains below, sequenced in a study of somatic mutations in cytotoxic T cells in rheumatoid arthritis. Produced via immunoSEQ multiplex PCR; TCRdb's table is partial and in-frame only. The table lists under 20,000 clones, 85% of them singletons. Sequencing input: CD8+ T cells sorted from blood. Receptors were obtained from a middle-aged woman with rheumatoid arthritis.

The rearrangement uses TRBV30 and TRBJ1-1; no reliable D call. Trimming cost V 5 bases and J 6 bases, with 16 bases left between them. CDR3 length: 13 amino acids. Germline V CDR1 and CDR2: GTSNPN, SVGIG (reference sequence). The CDR3 region has the DNA TGTGCCTGGGTTGGCGTTAGAGGCCCTGAAGCTTTCTTT. Translating it yields CAWVGVRGPEAFF.

The chain recombines TRBV6-1 with TRBJ2-5; D ambiguous. CDR3 size: 12 residues. Per the germline V gene, CDR1 is MNHNS and CDR2 is SASEGT. Trimming left V 0 bases short and J 5 bases short, with 4 bases between. CDR3: CASSEARETQYF. The CDR3 DNA sequence: TGTGCCAGCAGTGAAGCCCGGGAGACCCAGTACTTC.

This clone was found once. CDR3 loop: CASSYSTSSTDTQYF. In nucleotides, the CDR3 is TGTGCCAGCAGTTACTCGACATCAAGCACAGATACGCAGTATTTT. The V and J genes are TRBV6-5 and TRBJ2-3; unclear D gene. The CDR3 has 15 amino acids. Germline values: CDR1 MNHEY, CDR2 SVGAGI. Trimming removed 0 bases at V and 0 bases at J, with 7 bases between.

The chain has TRBV11-2 and TRBJ2-3; D ambiguous. In germline, CDR1 is SGHAT, CDR2 FQNNGV. V was pared by 7 bases and J by 0 bases, with 8 bases between. The CDR3 loop spans 13 amino acids. The CDR3 sequence is CASTVTSTDTQYF. DNA of the CDR3: TGTGCCAGCACCGTGACTAGCACAGATACGCAGTATTTT.

The rearrangement joins TRBV18 to TRBJ1-1, with 11 bases identical to TRBD1. The ends lost 3 bases at V and 3 bases at J; junction bases unmatched: 12. This CDR3 region has 18 residues. Germline CDR1 is KGHSH and CDR2 is LQKENI. CDR3 sequence reads: CASSPVAYRGQGDTEAFF. In nucleotides, the CDR3 is TGTGCCAGCTCACCGGTCGCTTACAGGGGACAGGGGGACACTGAAGCTTTCTTT.

The chain combines TRBV6-5 with TRBJ2-7; tentative D call: TRBD2 (5 bases). The length of the CDR3 is 15 residues. V was trimmed by 3 bases and J by 6 bases, leaving 18 bases between them. Per germline, CDR1 MNHEY and CDR2 SVGAGI. The CDR3 loop reads CASSYQASSVGEQYF. DNA of the CDR3: TGTGCCAGCAGTTATCAGGCTAGCTCCGTCGGCGAGCAGTACTTC.

This rearrangement joins TRBV4-1 to TRBJ2-3; 8 nucleotides line up with TRBD2. V trimming: 0 bases; J trimming: 3 bases; junction bases outside the gene matches: 8. CDR1 MGHRA and CDR2 YSYEKL come from the germline V gene. This CDR3 has 17 residues. CDR3 DNA: TGCGCCAGCAGCCAAGATCGCAGCGGGGGCCTTACAGATACGCAGTATTTT. Translation gives CASSQDRSGGLTDTQYF.

The chain has TRBV6-1 and TRBJ2-1; TRBD1 matches 8 bases. The CDR3 totals 15 residues. The germline gives CDR1 MNHNS, CDR2 SASEGT. V shed 6 bases and J 7 bases; nucleotides not matched to a gene: 11. CDR3 nucleotides: TGTGCCAGCAGGACAGGGGCGCAGATTCCTAATGAGCAGTTCTTC. This gives the protein CASRTGAQIPNEQFF.

This chain connects TRBV4-1 to TRBJ2-2; a possible D gene is TRBD1 (5 bases). This CDR3 contains 15 residues. Trimming left V 4 bases short and J 8 bases short, with 17 bases between. From germline, CDR1 is MGHRA and CDR2 YSYEKL. The CDR3 DNA reads TGCGCCAGCAGCCCCCGGACCATCTCAGGGGGGGAGCTGTTTTTT. Translation gives CASSPRTISGGELFF.

This chain connects TRBV5-1 to TRBJ1-1, with TRBD1 identical over 7 bases. The germline gives CDR1 SGHRS, CDR2 YFSETQ. The CDR3 extends over 13 amino acids. Trimming removed 1 base from V and 3 bases from J; junction bases left unmatched: 0. CDR3 nucleotides: TGCGCCAGCAGCTTGACAGGGGACACTGAAGCTTTCTTT. It specifies CASSLTGDTEAFF.

The chain couples TRBV4-1 to TRBJ2-1; D unresolved. Germline V gene data show CDR1 as MGHRA and CDR2 as YSYEKL. Trimming removed 4 bases at V and 0 bases at J, with 10 bases between. This CDR3 region has 15 residues. CDR3 residues: CASSPDTPSYNEQFF. CDR3 bases: TGCGCCAGCAGCCCCGACACTCCCTCCTACAATGAGCAGTTCTTC.

The CDR3 DNA is TGTGCCAGCACCCGCAAGGAGGTAGTTGATTCTGAAGCTTTCTTT. This gives the protein CASTRKEVVDSEAFF. The chain couples TRBV6-5 to TRBJ1-1; D call uncertain. Looked up from germline, CDR1 is MNHEY and CDR2 is SVGAGI. CDR3 size: 15 residues. Trimming removed 7 bases at V and 6 bases at J, with 21 bases between.

V usage is TRBV14 and J usage is TRBJ1-2; no definite D call. The V end lost 5 bases, the J end lost 5 bases, and 12 bases lay between the germline ends. The CDR3 consists of 13 residues. Germline V gives CDR1 SGHDN, CDR2 FVKESK. DNA of the CDR3: TGTGCCAGCAGCTTGGACGGGATTTATGGCTACACCTTC. Its protein is CASSLDGIYGYTF. The full variable domain, rest sourced from reference TRBV14 and TRBJ1-2, is EAGVTQFPSHSVIEKGQTVTLRCDPISGHDNLYWYRRVMGKEIKFLLHFVKESKQDESGMPNNRFLAERTGGTYSTLKVQPAELEDSGVYFCASSLDGIYGYTFGSGTRLTVV.

The chain employs TRBV9 and TRBJ2-1; no definite D call. The ends were cut back, 6 bases at V and 9 bases at J, with 13 bases in the middle. CDR1 SGDLS and CDR2 YYNGEE come from the germline V gene. The CDR3 covers 12 residues. The CDR3 DNA is TGTGCCAGCAACTACCCTCCTGCTGAGCAGTTCTTC. It specifies CASNYPPAEQFF.

V usage is TRBV9 and J usage is TRBJ2-1; 12 positions agree with TRBD2. CDR3 length: 14 amino acids. Germline loops: CDR1 SGDLS, CDR2 YYNGEE. V shed 5 bases, J shed 6 bases, and the junction held 3 bases outside the gene matches. In DNA form, the CDR3 reads TGTGCCAGCAGGGCTAGCGGGGGGGGCAATGAGCAGTTCTTC. Its protein is CASRASGGGNEQFF. Filled out from reference TRBV9 and TRBJ2-1, the complete variable domain reads DSGVTQTPKHLITATGQRVTLRCSPRSGDLSVYWYQQSLDQGLQFLIQYYNGEERAKGNILERFSAQQFPDLHSELNLSSLELGDSALYFCASRASGGGNEQFFGPGTRLTVL.

This chain connects TRBV11-1 to TRBJ2-2; tentative D call: TRBD1 (6 bases). The V end was cut by 3 bases, the J end by 2 bases, with 10 bases between. Germline V lookup: CDR1 SGHAT, CDR2 FQDESV (reference sequence). This CDR3 comprises 15 residues. In DNA, the CDR3 is TGTGCCAGCAGCTTGGACAGCCCAAACACCGGGGAGCTGTTTTTT. It specifies CASSLDSPNTGELFF.

This chain joins TRBV5-1 and TRBJ2-1; TRBD2 matches 8 bases. This CDR3 has 14 residues. Per the germline V gene, CDR1 is SGHRS and CDR2 is YFSETQ. V was clipped by 3 bases and J by 10 bases; unmatched bases: 9. The CDR3 protein is CASSSGGAGEEQFF. The CDR3, as DNA: TGCGCCAGCAGCTCCGGGGGGGCAGGAGAGGAGCAGTTCTTC.

The chain uses TRBV9 and TRBJ2-3; 11 bases are shared with TRBD1. The length of the CDR3 is 16 residues. Germline-derived CDR1 and CDR2 are SGDLS and YYNGEE. J was trimmed by 5 bases and V by 4 bases; bases with no gene match: 9. For the CDR3, the DNA is TGTGCCAGCAGCTCCCCCCGGGACAGGGGGGGAGATACGCAGTATTTT. Translated: CASSSPRDRGGDTQYF.

The V and J genes are TRBV6-5 and TRBJ1-1; 9 nucleotides line up with TRBD1. Germline CDR1 MNHEY, CDR2 SVGAGI. The trim removed 8 bases at V and 7 bases at J, leaving 14 bases unmatched. CDR3 length: 15 amino acids. CDR3 coding DNA: TGTGCCAGCCTAGGAGGAACAGGGGGCTATGGTGAAGCTTTCTTT. Amino acids: CASLGGTGGYGEAFF.

This chain joins TRBV14 and TRBJ2-3; TRBD2 matches at 7 bases. Germline values: CDR1 SGHDN, CDR2 FVKESK. V lost 1 base to trimming and J lost 4 bases; unmatched junction nucleotides: 5. The CDR3 covers 15 residues. This CDR3 reads CASSQGEGWPDTQYF. The CDR3 DNA reads TGTGCCAGCAGCCAAGGGGAGGGCTGGCCAGATACGCAGTATTTT.